Listed here is a single T cell receptor beta chain. The antigen remains undetermined. 13 Jbeta primers and 60 Vbeta primers were used for the PCR. As processed by the authors: Some 11 million of the approximately 80 million unique TCR beta chains counted in a later analysis were shared. Some clones are missing from TCRdb's copy, which holds only in-frame ones; the method was immunoSEQ multiplex PCR. Clonal size and the V and J genes are those of that table, whereas D and trimming came from the DNA. The sample contains fewer than 300,000 clones, about four fifths of which appear only once. The sample is drawn from a study of cytomegalovirus exposure and HLA in healthy donors. V trimming: 4 bases; J trimming: 4 bases; junction bases outside the gene matches: 5. The CDR3 consists of 14 residues. Germline values: CDR1 SNHLY, CDR2 FYNNEI. Overall study findings and caveats: TCR association rates varied by HLA locus in a later analysis, with DRB1 highest and HLA-C lowest. Some segments of the V type, notably TRBV6-2 and TRBV6-3, were excluded as indistinguishable.

The sequenced sample consisted of PBMCs. The chain joins TRBV2 to TRBJ2-5; 8 bases map to TRBD1. The receptor comes from a girl aged 2 to 9 in good health and CMV-seronegative. As DNA, the CDR3 is TGTGCCAGCAGTGGGACCGACAGGGGAGAGACCCAGTACTTC. It translates to CASSGTDRGETQYF. Together with reference TRBV2 and TRBJ2-5, the CDR3 gives the full variable domain: EPEVTQTPSHQVTQMGQEVILRCVPISNHLYFYWYRQILGQKVEFLVSFYNNEISEKSEIFDDQFSVERPDGSNFTLKIRSTKLEDSAMYFCASSGTDRGETQYFGPGTRLLVL.